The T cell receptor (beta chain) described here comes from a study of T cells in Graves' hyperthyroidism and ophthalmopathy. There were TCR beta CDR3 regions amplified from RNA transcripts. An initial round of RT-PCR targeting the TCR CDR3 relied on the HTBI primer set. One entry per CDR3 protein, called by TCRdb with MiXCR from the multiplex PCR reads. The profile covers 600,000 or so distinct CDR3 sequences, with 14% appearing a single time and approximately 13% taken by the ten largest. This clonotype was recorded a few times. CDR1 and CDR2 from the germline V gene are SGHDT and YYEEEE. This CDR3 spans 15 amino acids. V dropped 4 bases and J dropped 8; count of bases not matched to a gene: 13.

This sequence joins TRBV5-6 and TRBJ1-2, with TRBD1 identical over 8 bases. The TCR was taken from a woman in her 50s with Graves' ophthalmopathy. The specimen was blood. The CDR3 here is CASSPRTGSTLGYTF. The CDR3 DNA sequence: TGTGCCAGCAGCCCCAGGACAGGGAGTACCTTGGGCTACACCTTC.